These 10 T cell receptor beta chains share one sample of origin, sequenced in a study of glioma-infiltrating T cells after dendritic cell vaccination. Repertoires were generated with immunoSEQ multiplex PCR, while TCRdb's copy carries only in-frame clones and drops some. The sample lists under 35,000 clones; 90% to 95% were seen once. The sequencing here drew on blood, taken before dendritic cell vaccination. Receptors were obtained from a human donor with glioblastoma.

CDR3 amino acids: CASSTRTSGGQNEQFF. CDR3 nucleotide sequence: TGTGCCAGCAGCACGAGGACTAGCGGGGGGCAAAATGAGCAGTTCTTC. The chain uses TRBV5-4 and TRBJ2-1, with 14 nucleotides matching TRBD2. V lost 4 bases to trimming and J lost 7 bases; unmatched junction nucleotides: 7. In germline, CDR1 is SGHNT, CDR2 YYREEE (reference sequence). This CDR3 is 16 amino acids long.

This sequence joins TRBV6-1 and TRBJ2-1; 8 positions agree with TRBD1. The CDR3 length is 14 residues. Germline CDR1 and CDR2: MNHNS and SASEGT. V was pared by 8 bases and J by 3 bases, with 6 bases of the junction left unmatched. Here the CDR3 DNA reads TGTGCCAGCCTTCCCGGGACAGGCTACAATGAGCAGTTCTTC. This sequence encodes CASLPGTGYNEQFF.

V gene TRBV5-5 combines with J gene TRBJ2-3; unclear D gene. The CDR3 consists of 15 residues. V lost 0 bases and J lost 2, with 10 bases in between. CDR1 is SGHKS, CDR2 YYEKEE, per germline (reference sequence). DNA of the CDR3: TGTGCCAGCAGCTTGGGCAGGATACCCACAGATACGCAGTATTTT. This sequence encodes CASSLGRIPTDTQYF.

The rearrangement uses TRBV11-1 and TRBJ2-3; 7 nucleotides line up with TRBD2. Germline CDR1 is SGHAT and CDR2 is FQDESV (reference sequence). There are 15 residues in the CDR3. The ends lost 5 bases at V and 1 base at J; junction bases unmatched: 6. CDR3 nucleotide sequence: TGTGCCAGCAGCCAGGGTACTAGCGGCACAGATACGCAGTATTTT. Translated: CASSQGTSGTDTQYF. Variable domain in full (rest from reference TRBV11-1 and TRBJ2-3): EAEVAQSPRYKITEKSQAVAFWCDPISGHATLYWYRQILGQGPELLVQFQDESVVDDSQLPKDRFSAERLKGVDSTLKIQPAELGDSAMYLCASSQGTSGTDTQYFGPGTRLTVL.

The chain couples TRBV29-1 to TRBJ1-1; D remains ambiguous. Between the trimmed V and J ends, which lost 5 bases and 3 bases, there was a span of 16 bases. This CDR3 is 14 amino acids long. Germline V CDR1 and CDR2: SQVTM, ANQGSEA. The CDR3: CSVYGQYRHTEAFF. The CDR3 DNA sequence: TGCAGCGTTTATGGGCAGTACCGGCACACTGAAGCTTTCTTT.

J is TRBJ2-3 and V is TRBV30; 9 bases align to TRBD2. CDR3 size: 18 residues. The V gene end was trimmed by 7 bases and the J gene end by 3 bases; junction bases not matched to a gene: 20. Germline lookup yields CDR1 GTSNPN and CDR2 SVGIG (reference sequence). CDR3 in amino acids: CASPGRGGLVDWTDTQYF. The CDR3 nucleotides are TGTGCCTCCCCGGGGCGGGGGGGTCTGGTCGATTGGACAGATACGCAGTATTTT.

The V and J genes are TRBV19 and TRBJ2-5; 8 bases match TRBD1. This CDR3 has 14 amino acids. Germline V gene lookup returns CDR1 LNHDA and CDR2 SQIVND (reference sequence). After removal of 6 bases from V and 6 bases from J, the junction contained 9 bases not matched to a gene. This chain's CDR3 is CASRRDRGSKTQYF. As DNA, the CDR3 is TGTGCCAGTAGGAGAGACAGGGGTAGTAAGACCCAGTACTTC.

The V and J genes are TRBV25-1 and TRBJ2-3; D is perhaps TRBD1 (6 bases). Trimming stripped 4 bases from V and 2 bases from J, with 10 bases between. In germline, CDR1 is MGHDK, CDR2 SYGVNS. There are 14 residues in the CDR3. DNA for the CDR3: TGTGCCAGCAGTGGCCACAGGGACACAGATACGCAGTATTTT. This gives the protein CASSGHRDTDTQYF.

J is TRBJ2-1 and V is TRBV7-8; D unclear. Trimming removed 5 bases from V and 8 bases from J, with 13 bases in between. Germline assignment: CDR1 SGHVS and CDR2 FQNEAQ. This CDR3 has 13 residues. The CDR3 loop is CASSPMNTYEQFF. In nucleotides, the CDR3 is TGTGCCAGCAGCCCAATGAACACCTATGAGCAGTTCTTC. The full variable domain, completed using reference TRBV7-8 and TRBJ2-1, is GAGVSQSPRYKVAKRGQDVALRCDPISGHVSLFWYQQALGQGPEFLTYFQNEAQLDKSGLPSDRFFAERPEGSVSTLKIQRTQQEDSAVYLCASSPMNTYEQFFGPGTRLTVL.

The chain is built from TRBV27 and TRBJ1-2, with D possibly TRBD1 on 5 matching bases. The CDR3 is made up of 13 amino acids. CDR1 and CDR2 (germline): MNHEY, SMNVEV (reference sequence). Trimming left V 6 bases short and J 8 bases short, with 16 bases between. CDR3 nucleotide sequence: TGTGCCAGCAGCTTCGCCGGGTGGGGCGGCTACACCTTC. The encoded protein is CASSFAGWGGYTF.